Below, 19 T cell receptor beta chains from the same sample are listed, as sequenced in a study of cytomegalovirus exposure and HLA in healthy donors. PCR used 60 Vbeta primers and 13 Jbeta primers. The repertoire was sequenced with immunoSEQ multiplex PCR; TCRdb's copy has only in-frame clones and lacks some. The sample comprises about 170,000 clones, 73% of which are singletons, and 5% to 5.5% rests with the top ten. Sequenced input: PBMCs. These receptors all come from a woman between 18 and 29 years old in good health and CMV-seropositive.

The V and J genes are TRBV30 and TRBJ2-3; 13 bases fit TRBD2. After removal of 7 bases from V and 7 bases from J, the junction contained 5 bases not matched to a gene. The germline gives CDR1 GTSNPN, CDR2 SVGIG (reference sequence). The CDR3 loop spans 13 amino acids. CDR3 coding DNA: TGTGCCTCCAGACTAGCGGGGGGAAATACGCAGTATTTT. It specifies CASRLAGGNTQYF.

This clone was seen more than once but under ten times. The V call is TRBV2, the J call TRBJ2-7, with D perhaps matching TRBD2 (5 bases). The CDR3 is made up of 17 amino acids. The germline V and J ends were trimmed by 9 bases and 6 bases, with 30 bases remaining between them. The germline CDR1 and CDR2 sequences are SNHLY and FYNNEI. CDR3 coding DNA: TGTGCCAGTAATAAAGAACTCGCAGGTCCAGGAGGTCTCGAGCAGTACTTC. Its translation is CASNKELAGPGGLEQYF.

This clone has just a few counts. The chain joins TRBV7-3 to TRBJ2-3; TRBD2 agrees at 12 bases. CDR1 SGHTA and CDR2 FQGTGA come from the germline V gene. There are 19 residues in the CDR3. V was pared by 2 bases and J by 2 bases, with 11 bases of the junction left unmatched. This CDR3 is CASSLAPLLAGGDTDTQYF. CDR3 bases: TGTGCCAGCAGCTTAGCCCCGCTACTAGCGGGGGGAGACACAGATACGCAGTATTTT.

This clone was seen only once. Within the sample, other DNA sequences also encode this same CDR3. The rearrangement uses TRBV5-1 and TRBJ2-1; 13 nucleotides align to TRBD2. V lost 3 bases, J lost 4 bases, and 1 base stayed unmatched. This CDR3 spans 15 amino acids. Germline CDR1 and CDR2: SGHRS and YFSETQ. CDR3 DNA sequence: TGCGCCAGCAGCTCGACTAGCGGGGGGTACAATGAGCAGTTCTTC. Translated, it gives CASSSTSGGYNEQFF.

The gene calls are TRBV2 and TRBJ1-1; D is uncertain. V was clipped by 1 base and J by 4 bases, with 10 bases between them. There are 14 residues in the CDR3. Germline V gene sequence: CDR1 SNHLY, CDR2 FYNNEI. The CDR3 reads CASSEGNWATEAFF. The CDR3 region has the DNA TGTGCCAGCAGTGAAGGGAATTGGGCCACTGAAGCTTTCTTT.

This clone was counted a few times. As DNA, the CDR3 is TGTGCCAGCAGTTACTCTAACATTCCGAACACTGAAGCTTTCTTT. It encodes CASSYSNIPNTEAFF. The chain joins TRBV6-5 to TRBJ1-1; no firm D call. V was clipped by 0 bases and J by 1 base, with 9 bases between them. The CDR3 spans 15 residues. CDR1 is MNHEY and CDR2 is SVGAGI in the germline V gene.

The V gene is TRBV7-2, the J gene TRBJ2-5, with TRBD1 matching over 8 bases. The CDR3 spans 15 residues. Per the germline V gene, CDR1 is SGHTA and CDR2 is FQGNSA. The trim removed 4 bases at V and 7 bases at J, leaving 11 bases unmatched. The CDR3 bases are TGTGCCAGCAGCTCAGGGACAGGTCCGTTAGGGACCCAGTACTTC. Translating it yields CASSSGTGPLGTQYF.

The chain recombines TRBV2 with TRBJ1-1, with D possibly matching TRBD1 (6 bases). The V end lost 10 bases, the J end lost 3 bases, and 15 bases lay between the germline ends. The germline CDR1 and CDR2 sequences are SNHLY and FYNNEI. The CDR3 consists of 13 residues. CDR3 sequence reads: CATALDRDTEAFF. The DNA of the CDR3 is TGTGCCACTGCCTTGGACAGAGACACTGAAGCTTTCTTT.

This clone occurred many times. The chain is built from TRBV5-4 and TRBJ1-1, with D perhaps TRBD1 (6 bases). Germline CDR1 SGHNT, CDR2 YYREEE (reference sequence). The CDR3 is made up of 14 amino acids. The ends were cut back, 4 bases at V and 4 bases at J, with 14 bases in the middle. The CDR3 region has the DNA TGTGCCAGCAGCCGGGGGGCGGGGGGCACTGAAGCTTTCTTT. Amino acid sequence: CASSRGAGGTEAFF.

J is TRBJ1-5 and V is TRBV28; 7 bases fit TRBD1. This CDR3 spans 15 amino acids. J gave up 1 base and V 7 bases, and 7 bases lay outside the gene matches. Germline CDR1 and CDR2: MDHEN and SYDVKM. For the CDR3, the DNA is TGTGCCAGCACGCACGGGACAGTAAGCAATCAGCCCCAGCATTTT. This gives the protein CASTHGTVSNQPQHF. Drawing the rest from reference TRBV28 and TRBJ1-5, the complete variable domain is DVKVTQSSRYLVKRTGEKVFLECVQDMDHENMFWYRQDPGLGLRLIYFSYDVKMKEKGDIPEGYSVSREKKERFSLILESASTNQTSMYLCASTHGTVSNQPQHFGDGTRLSIL.

The chain joins TRBV2 to TRBJ2-2; 8 bases fit TRBD1. Germline trimming cut 10 bases from V and 3 bases from J; bases unmatched to any gene: 4. Germline V lookup: CDR1 SNHLY, CDR2 FYNNEI. The CDR3 has 13 residues. The CDR3 nucleotides read TGTGCCACCAGGGGGCAGGACACCGGGGAGCTGTTTTTT. Translated, it gives CATRGQDTGELFF.

The V gene is TRBV2, the J gene TRBJ2-3; 11 bases match TRBD2. CDR3 length: 15 amino acids. CDR1 and CDR2 from the germline V gene are SNHLY and FYNNEI. J gave up 2 bases and V 5 bases, and 3 bases lay outside the gene matches. This chain's CDR3 is CASSRTSGYTDTQYF. The CDR3 nucleotides read TGTGCCAGCAGTCGGACTAGCGGGTACACAGATACGCAGTATTTT.

This chain joins TRBV27 and TRBJ2-7, with 9 bases matching TRBD1. V gave up 3 bases and J gave up 5 bases; unmatched junction bases: 5. CDR1 is MNHEY, CDR2 SMNVEV, per germline (reference sequence). This CDR3 contains 14 residues. In DNA form, the CDR3 reads TGTGCCAGCAGTTTGGGGACAGGGTCGAACGAGCAGTACTTC. Translation gives CASSLGTGSNEQYF.

This clone was detected only once. The chain uses TRBV7-2 and TRBJ2-7, with 9 bases lining up with TRBD1. The CDR3 length is 15 residues. CDR1 is SGHTA, CDR2 FQGNSA, per germline. Germline trimming cut 5 bases from V and 5 bases from J; bases unmatched to any gene: 10. The CDR3 DNA reads TGTGCCAGCAGCCCCACGGGACAGGGCGGCCACGAGCAGTACTTC. Protein sequence: CASSPTGQGGHEQYF.

V gene TRBV18 combines with J gene TRBJ2-2, with TRBD1 identical over 7 bases. The CDR3 has 14 residues. From germline, CDR1 is KGHSH and CDR2 LQKENI. Trimming took 8 bases from V and 2 from J; bases not matched to a gene: 5. CDR3 protein: CASLGTANTGELFF. In DNA form, the CDR3 reads TGTGCCAGCCTTGGGACAGCAAACACCGGGGAGCTGTTTTTT.

The V call is TRBV6-5, the J call TRBJ2-2; D possibly corresponds to TRBD1 (6 bases). Per the germline V gene, CDR1 is MNHEY and CDR2 is SVGAGI. V lost 6 bases, J lost 3 bases, and 14 bases lay in between. This CDR3 is 15 amino acids long. CDR3 amino acids: CASRPSTGYTGELFF. DNA for the CDR3: TGTGCCAGCAGGCCCTCGACAGGTTACACCGGGGAGCTGTTTTTT.

The chain links TRBV4-3 to TRBJ2-2, with 7 bases identical to TRBD1. Germline V gene sequence: CDR1 LGHNA, CDR2 YSLEER. The CDR3 spans 14 residues. Trimming at V came to 0 bases and at J to 6 bases, leaving 1 base not matched to a gene. CDR3 coding DNA: TGCGCCAGCAGCCAAGATAGGGGGCCCGGGGAGCTGTTTTTT. Translating it yields CASSQDRGPGELFF.

This chain uses TRBV7-8 with TRBJ2-4; 7 nucleotides match TRBD2. The CDR3 extends over 19 amino acids. The germline V gene encodes CDR1 SGHVS and CDR2 FQNEAQ. V shed 4 bases, J shed 1 base, and the junction held 16 bases outside the gene matches. CDR3 sequence reads: CASSSQAMGSGEAKNIQYF. The CDR3 nucleotides are TGTGCCAGCAGCTCCCAGGCCATGGGGAGCGGGGAGGCCAAAAACATTCAGTACTTC. The whole variable domain, filled in from reference TRBV7-8 and TRBJ2-4, reads GAGVSQSPRYKVAKRGQDVALRCDPISGHVSLFWYQQALGQGPEFLTYFQNEAQLDKSGLPSDRFFAERPEGSVSTLKIQRTQQEDSAVYLCASSSQAMGSGEAKNIQYFGAGTRLSVL.

Only a few counts were recorded for this clone. This chain connects TRBV14 to TRBJ1-2; maybe TRBD1 (5 bases). V was pared by 0 bases and J by 4 bases, with 9 bases between. Per the germline V gene, CDR1 is SGHDN and CDR2 is FVKESK. The CDR3 is made up of 14 amino acids. The CDR3 is CASSQESRVYGYTF. CDR3 sequence (DNA): TGTGCCAGCAGCCAAGAAAGCAGGGTCTATGGCTACACCTTC.